One and the same sample provided the 22 T cell receptor beta chains below, sequenced in a study of OX40 agonist ivuxolimab in advanced cancers. Libraries were prepared by immunoSEQ multiplex PCR; TCRdb keeps only in-frame clonotypes and omits some of them. The table shows roughly 60,000 clones, with approximately 80% occurring only once. The sequenced sample was CD4+ or CD8+ T cells sorted from blood, obtained in a trial of the OX40 agonist ivuxolimab. The source of these receptors is an adult with an advanced solid tumor such as melanoma, head and neck, liver or kidney cancer.

The chain has TRBV7-9 and TRBJ2-7; TRBD2 matches at 9 bases. The CDR3 length is 15 residues. Per germline, CDR1 SEHNR and CDR2 FQNEAQ (reference sequence). V lost 5 bases, J lost 5 bases, and 10 bases stayed unmatched. The chain's CDR3 is CASSQGLAGIDEQYF. CDR3 nucleotides: TGTGCCAGCAGCCAAGGGCTAGCGGGAATCGACGAGCAGTACTTC. Combining the CDR3 with reference TRBV7-9 and TRBJ2-7 gives the whole variable domain DTGVSQNPRHKITKRGQNVTFRCDPISEHNRLYWYRQTLGQGPEFLTYFQNEAQLEKSRLLSDRFSAERPKGSFSTLEIQRTEQGDSAMYLCASSQGLAGIDEQYFGPGTRLTVT.

This sequence joins TRBV4-1 and TRBJ2-6, with 7 bases aligning to TRBD1. V dropped 0 bases and J dropped 4; count of bases not matched to a gene: 6. CDR1 and CDR2 (germline): MGHRA, YSYEKL. This CDR3 is built from 17 residues. This CDR3 is CASSQDLETGGANVLTF. The CDR3, as DNA: TGCGCCAGCAGCCAAGATCTAGAGACAGGGGGGGCCAACGTCCTGACTTTC.

Regarding this clone: Distinct nucleotide sequences in the sample also encode this CDR3. The chain is built from TRBV20-1 and TRBJ2-5; D gene unclear. V was pared by 6 bases and J by 1 base, with 6 bases between. The CDR3 consists of 11 residues. Germline V gene sequence: CDR1 DFQATT, CDR2 SNEGSKA (reference sequence). CDR3 sequence (DNA): TGCAGTGCAACAGTCCAAGAGACCCAGTACTTC. Translated, it gives CSATVQETQYF.

The CDR3 loop reads CASSSQQGAGGYTF. In nucleotides, the CDR3 is TGTGCCAGCTCCTCTCAACAGGGGGCGGGAGGCTACACCTTC. The genes are TRBV2 and TRBJ1-2; 9 nucleotides agree with TRBD1. The germline CDR1 and CDR2 sequences are SNHLY and FYNNEI. The ends lost 8 bases at V and 8 bases at J; junction bases unmatched: 12. The CDR3 spans 14 residues.

The chain uses TRBV6-1 and TRBJ2-5; no definite D call. This CDR3 is 9 amino acids long. CDR1 is MNHNS and CDR2 is SASEGT in the germline V gene. Trimming stripped 9 bases from V and 5 bases from J, with 4 bases between. The CDR3 region has the DNA TGTGCCAGGCCGGAGACCCAGTACTTC. This translates into CARPETQYF.

V usage is TRBV10-3 and J usage is TRBJ1-2; D is unclear. CDR3 length: 15 amino acids. Deletions cut 10 bases from V and 1 base from J, with 19 bases between. Germline CDR1 is ENHRY and CDR2 is SYGVKD. CDR3 amino acids: CATHPGSPLNYGYTF. CDR3 bases: TGTGCCACCCACCCGGGGAGCCCCCTTAACTATGGCTACACCTTC.

V is TRBV4-2 and J is TRBJ1-1; possible D gene TRBD1, 6 bases. This CDR3 comprises 12 residues. The V gene lost 0 bases and the J gene lost 11 bases, with 10 bases spanning the gap. Germline V gene lookup returns CDR1 LGHNA and CDR2 YNFKEQ. The CDR3 coding sequence is TGTGCCAGCAGCCAAGAGCCGCAGGGGGCTTTCTTT. Protein product: CASSQEPQGAFF.

The chain uses TRBV2 and TRBJ1-2; the D gene is possibly TRBD1 (5 bases). This CDR3 region has 17 residues. Looked up from germline, CDR1 is SNHLY and CDR2 is FYNNEI. V dropped 4 bases and J dropped 8 bases, with 26 bases sitting between them. CDR3 amino acids: CASSVRDGKTGPAGYTF. CDR3 nucleotide sequence: TGTGCCAGCAGTGTACGGGACGGCAAAACTGGACCTGCGGGCTACACCTTC.

This sequence joins TRBV5-1 and TRBJ2-7; D may be TRBD2 (5 bases). The V and J ends lost 2 bases and 2 bases respectively, with 8 bases between them. Germline CDR1 and CDR2: SGHRS and YFSETQ. This CDR3 region has 13 residues. The CDR3 reads CASSFEGAYEQYF. DNA for the CDR3: TGCGCCAGCAGCTTCGAGGGAGCCTACGAGCAGTACTTC. The full variable domain, with the rest looked up from reference TRBV5-1 and TRBJ2-7, is KAGVTQTPRYLIKTRGQQVTLSCSPISGHRSVSWYQQTPGQGLQFLFEYFSETQRNKGNFPGRFSGRQFSNSRSEMNVSTLELGDSALYLCASSFEGAYEQYFGPGTRLTVT.

This chain connects TRBV29-1 to TRBJ2-5; tentatively, D is TRBD2 (6 bases). The germline V and J ends were trimmed by 8 bases and 5 bases, with 15 bases remaining between them. In germline, CDR1 is SQVTM, CDR2 ANQGSEA. The CDR3 is 12 amino acids. As DNA, the CDR3 is TGCAGCACTCGGGGGACTGGGGAGACCCAGTACTTC. This sequence encodes CSTRGTGETQYF.

The rearrangement links TRBV10-3 to TRBJ2-7; D gene ambiguous. V gave up 0 bases and J gave up 0 bases, with 15 bases separating them. Germline assignment: CDR1 ENHRY and CDR2 SYGVKD. The CDR3 contains 17 residues. The CDR3 is CAISESYKAKSSYEQYF. CDR3 nucleotide sequence: TGTGCCATCAGTGAGTCTTATAAAGCGAAAAGCTCCTACGAGCAGTACTTC.

CDR3 nucleotide sequence: TGTGCCAGCAGCGGACAGGATTACGAGCAGTACTTC. Translating gives CASSGQDYEQYF. This chain joins TRBV11-2 and TRBJ2-7, with 7 bases lining up with TRBD1. V lost 5 bases, J lost 4 bases, and 2 bases stayed unmatched. The CDR3 loop spans 12 amino acids. Per the germline V gene, CDR1 is SGHAT and CDR2 is FQNNGV.

The rearrangement links TRBV6-5 to TRBJ2-7, with 7 bases identical to TRBD2. The CDR3 has 13 amino acids. The V gene's germline CDR1 is MNHEY and CDR2 SVGAGI. V shed 10 bases, J shed 6 bases, and the junction held 12 bases outside the gene matches. As DNA, the CDR3 is TGTGCCACCGGGGAAGCGGGACGAGGCGAGCAGTACTTC. This sequence encodes CATGEAGRGEQYF.

The chain joins TRBV5-1 to TRBJ2-5; D is possibly TRBD2 (5 bases). The V end lost 6 bases, the J end lost 3 bases, and 12 bases lay between the germline ends. CDR1 and CDR2 from the germline V gene are SGHRS and YFSETQ. This CDR3 comprises 13 residues. The CDR3 DNA follows: TGCGCCAGCAACGGGGTTAGGGAAGAGACCCAGTACTTC. Its protein product is CASNGVREETQYF.

The chain recombines TRBV7-8 with TRBJ1-5; tentative D call: TRBD1 (6 bases). The CDR3 contains 16 residues. V lost 4 bases to trimming and J lost 0 bases, with 13 bases between them. The germline V gene encodes CDR1 SGHVS and CDR2 FQNEAQ. In DNA form, the CDR3 reads TGTGCCAGCAGCTCAAGGGGGGGGGATAGCAATCAGCCCCAGCATTTT. The encoded protein is CASSSRGGDSNQPQHF.

This sequence joins TRBV27 and TRBJ2-5, with D maybe TRBD1 (6 bases). Trimming took 3 bases from V and 1 from J, leaving 9 bases between them. The CDR3 covers 14 residues. Germline V gene lookup returns CDR1 MNHEY and CDR2 SMNVEV (reference sequence). The DNA for the CDR3 is TGTGCCAGCAGTTTTCGGGACACCCAAGAGACCCAGTACTTC. Residues: CASSFRDTQETQYF.

This CDR3 reads CASSTGQAADTQYF. Here the CDR3 DNA reads TGTGCCAGCAGCACGGGACAGGCGGCAGATACGCAGTATTTT. The V and J genes are TRBV5-8 and TRBJ2-3; TRBD1 agrees at 8 bases. CDR3 size: 14 residues. CDR1 and CDR2 (germline): SGHTS, YDEGEE. Unmatched junction bases numbered 5, after V lost 4 bases and J lost 4 bases.

The chain recombines TRBV23-1 with TRBJ1-4; D is uncertain. TRBV23-1 is noted as an ORF with a role that remains uncertain. V was clipped by 3 bases and J by 3 bases, with 11 bases between them. The CDR3 extends over 15 amino acids. In DNA form, the CDR3 reads TGCGCCAGCAGTCACTACGACCGAGCTAATGAAAAACTGTTTTTT. Its protein is CASSHYDRANEKLFF.

V usage is TRBV7-2 and J usage is TRBJ2-7; 9 nucleotides agree with TRBD2. From germline, CDR1 is SGHTA and CDR2 FQGNSA. The CDR3 contains 15 residues. The V gene end was trimmed by 4 bases and the J gene end by 5 bases; junction bases not matched to a gene: 9. The CDR3 sequence: CASSSPTSGSNEQYF. CDR3 DNA: TGTGCCAGCAGCTCGCCAACTAGCGGGTCTAACGAGCAGTACTTC.

V usage is TRBV7-3 and J usage is TRBJ2-5; no clear D gene. The V gene lost 5 bases and the J gene lost 1 base, with 8 bases spanning the gap. This CDR3 comprises 13 residues. CDR1 and CDR2 from the germline V gene are SGHTA and FQGTGA. The CDR3 spells CASSLTPQETQYF. The CDR3 DNA reads as TGTGCCAGCAGCCTCACCCCCCAAGAGACCCAGTACTTC.

A single count supports this clone. The V gene is TRBV4-3, the J gene TRBJ2-2, with D perhaps matching TRBD1 or TRBD2 (5 bases each). The germline gives CDR1 LGHNA, CDR2 YSLEER. The CDR3 runs 16 residues. With 2 bases removed from V and 3 bases from J, the gap between germline ends came to 13 bases. CDR3 residues: CASSQRDGHYTGELFF. The CDR3 nucleotides are TGCGCCAGCAGCCAAAGGGACGGCCACTACACCGGGGAGCTGTTTTTT.

The CDR3 DNA reads as TGTGCCAGCAGTTTTAGGGCAGCCTACGAGCAGTACTTC. Translation gives CASSFRAAYEQYF. The rearrangement links TRBV27 to TRBJ2-7; D is uncertain. The CDR3 runs to 13 residues. Germline CDR1 reads MNHEY; CDR2 reads SMNVEV (reference sequence). The ends were cut back, 3 bases at V and 2 bases at J, with 8 bases in the middle.